The 25 T cell receptor beta chains given below trace back to one sample, sequenced in a study of blood T cells in healthy people across ages. Alongside a J-beta primer mix, a sample-barcoded 5' primer served in a second PCR lasting about 7 to 11 cycles. TCRdb called the 5' RACE reads again in MiXCR, with one record for every CDR3 protein. The table records about 1,500,000 distinct CDR3 sequences, 25% to 30% of them present only once. The sample was blood. These receptors were collected from a woman aged 25 to 39 in good health.

Only a few counts were recorded for this clonotype. V usage is TRBV9 and J usage is TRBJ2-7; the match to TRBD2 covers 9 bases. The CDR3 length is 16 residues. V trimming: 0 bases; J trimming: 3 bases; junction bases outside the gene matches: 7. CDR1 is SGDLS and CDR2 is YYNGEE in the germline V gene. For the CDR3, the DNA is TGTGCCAGCAGCGTAGCTTTGACTAGCGGCCGCTACGAGCAGTACTTC. Translating it yields CASSVALTSGRYEQYF.

This clonotype was detected only a few times. This rearrangement joins TRBV5-1 to TRBJ2-3, with TRBD2 as a possible D gene (6 bases). This CDR3 is 13 amino acids long. Germline assignment: CDR1 SGHRS and CDR2 YFSETQ. V was pared by 5 bases and J by 8 bases, with 15 bases between. The CDR3: CASSWAEGGTQYF. For the CDR3, the DNA is TGCGCCAGCAGTTGGGCCGAGGGAGGTACGCAGTATTTT.

This chain connects TRBV7-9 to TRBJ2-7; the match to TRBD1 covers 8 bases. The DNA end favors TRBJ2-5, so the J call may be wrong. Germline CDR1 SEHNR, CDR2 FQNEAQ (reference sequence). There are 15 residues in the CDR3. The CDR3 bases are TGTGCCAGCAGCAGGCGGACAGGGCTGGGAGAGACCCAGTACTTC. It translates to CASSRRTGLGETQYF.

This clonotype has only a few counts. The junction and the germline gene differ at one end; a read error may be behind it. The chain joins TRBV3-1 to TRBJ1-2; D is undetermined. The CDR3 contains 12 residues. CDR1 is LGHDT and CDR2 is YNNKEL in the germline V gene (reference sequence). This CDR3 is CASSQGVVGYTF. The CDR3 region has the DNA TGTGCTAGCAGCCAAGGAGTAGTTGGCTACACCTTC.

The chain is built from TRBV5-1 and TRBJ1-4; 10 nucleotides align to TRBD1. V gave up 4 bases and J gave up 3 bases; unmatched junction bases: 12. CDR1 is SGHRS, CDR2 YFSETQ, per germline. The CDR3 totals 18 residues. The CDR3 DNA reads TGCGCCAGCAGCAGATCCGGGACAGGGGCGGTGTCTAATGAAAAACTGTTTTTT. It yields the protein CASSRSGTGAVSNEKLFF.

This clonotype has at least ten counts. The chain has TRBV5-6 and TRBJ2-5; D is perhaps TRBD2 (6 bases). CDR3 length: 13 residues. Deletions cut 4 bases from V and 5 bases from J, with 12 bases between. Germline V gives CDR1 SGHDT, CDR2 YYEEEE. The CDR3 sequence: CASSQLAAETQYF. The CDR3 nucleotides are TGTGCCAGCAGCCAACTAGCTGCGGAGACCCAGTACTTC.

The genes are TRBV4-1 and TRBJ2-7; tentative D call: TRBD1 (6 bases). From germline, CDR1 is MGHRA and CDR2 YSYEKL. The CDR3 sequence is 15 residues long. Trimming pared 0 bases from V and 1 base from J, leaving 10 bases between. DNA for the CDR3: TGCGCCAGCAGCCAAGATCGGGGACAATCCTACGAGCAGTACTTC. It translates to CASSQDRGQSYEQYF.

The sample holds many counts of this clonotype. The chain uses TRBV9 and TRBJ1-6; D unresolved. CDR3 length equals 12 residues. V was pared by 0 bases and J by 10 bases, with 5 bases between. Germline V gene lookup returns CDR1 SGDLS and CDR2 YYNGEE. The CDR3 coding sequence is TGTGCCAGCAGCGTAGCGGGCTCACCCCTCCACTTT. Its protein is CASSVAGSPLHF. The whole variable domain, remainder taken from reference TRBV9 and TRBJ1-6, is DSGVTQTPKHLITATGQRVTLRCSPRSGDLSVYWYQQSLDQGLQFLIQYYNGEERAKGNILERFSAQQFPDLHSELNLSSLELGDSALYFCASSVAGSPLHFGNGTRLTVT.

This clonotype was found a few times. The germline gene is not matched at one end of the junction; a read error may be the cause. The rearrangement joins TRBV4-1 to TRBJ1-5; 7 bases map to TRBD1. This CDR3 has 15 residues. The germline CDR1 and CDR2 sequences are MGHRA and YSYEKL. The CDR3 loop reads CANSQWDRFHQPQHF. CDR3 coding DNA: TGCGCCAACAGCCAATGGGACAGATTTCATCAGCCCCAGCATTTT.

This clonotype appeared a few times. The V gene is TRBV20-1, the J gene TRBJ1-4, with D possibly TRBD1 on 5 matching bases. Germline V gene sequence: CDR1 DFQATT, CDR2 SNEGSKA (reference sequence). This CDR3 contains 14 residues. V lost 0 bases and J lost 4, with 9 bases in between. CDR3 nucleotide sequence: TGCAGTGCTAGAGAAGGGACGGTTAATGAAAAACTGTTTTTT. Amino acid sequence: CSAREGTVNEKLFF.

Only a few counts were recorded for this clonotype. The chain joins TRBV7-9 to TRBJ2-5; D unresolved. The CDR3 loop spans 15 amino acids. The germline V and J ends were trimmed by 8 bases and 4 bases, with 20 bases remaining between them. CDR1 is SEHNR, CDR2 FQNEAQ, per germline (reference sequence). Here the CDR3 DNA reads TGTGCCAGCCATAGACGCAAAGACGCCATAGAGACCCAGTACTTC. Translation gives CASHRRKDAIETQYF.

This clonotype was counted between two and nine times. This chain links TRBV7-9 with TRBJ2-6, with D perhaps being TRBD1 or TRBD2 (6 bases each). Trimming stripped 8 bases from V and 4 bases from J, with 12 bases between. The CDR3 runs 14 residues. CDR1 is SEHNR, CDR2 FQNEAQ, per germline (reference sequence). CDR3 amino acids: CASPGGPGANVLTF. The CDR3, as DNA: TGTGCCAGCCCTGGGGGGCCCGGGGCCAACGTCCTGACTTTC.

This clonotype was counted many times. The gene calls are TRBV28 and TRBJ2-7; tentative D call: TRBD1 (9 bases). This CDR3 comprises 14 residues. Between the trimmed V and J ends, which lost 11 bases and 3 bases, there was a span of 20 bases. The germline CDR1 and CDR2 sequences are MDHEN and SYDVKM. The CDR3 region is CACSGGTGYYEQYF. The CDR3 DNA sequence: TGTGCCTGCTCGGGAGGGACAGGGTACTACGAGCAGTACTTC.

The chain carries TRBV29-1 and TRBJ2-1, with D maybe TRBD2 (6 bases). The V gene's germline CDR1 is SQVTM and CDR2 ANQGSEA. Trimming took 1 base from V and 12 from J, leaving 16 bases between them. The CDR3 contains 13 residues. CDR3 sequence reads: CSVEASPGVGQFF. The CDR3 region has the DNA TGCAGCGTTGAAGCCAGCCCGGGGGTCGGGCAGTTCTTC.

This rearrangement joins TRBV7-9 to TRBJ1-2, with 7 positions matching TRBD1. The length of the CDR3 is 17 residues. After removal of 1 base from V and 0 bases from J, the junction contained 8 bases not matched to a gene. From germline, CDR1 is SEHNR and CDR2 FQNEAQ (reference sequence). Here the CDR3 reads CASSLEGRGMANYGYTF. As DNA, the CDR3 is TGTGCCAGCAGCTTAGAAGGCAGGGGGATGGCTAACTATGGCTACACCTTC.

This clonotype showed up just a few times. The junction shows a germline mismatch at one end, possibly a read error. V and J are TRBV20-1 and TRBJ2-6, with a weak D call TRBD1 (5 bases). This CDR3 is built from 14 residues. Germline V lookup: CDR1 DFQATT, CDR2 SNEGSKA (reference sequence). CDR3 nucleotide sequence: TGCAGTGCTAGATCGAACTCTGGGGCCAACATCCTGACTTTC. Translated, it gives CSARSNSGANILTF.

V usage is TRBV20-1 and J usage is TRBJ1-5, with D possibly being TRBD1 (5 bases). The V gene's germline CDR1 is DFQATT and CDR2 SNEGSKA (reference sequence). V was trimmed by 3 bases and J by 4 bases, leaving 19 bases between them. This CDR3 spans 16 amino acids. The DNA for the CDR3 is TGCAGTGCTAGTCCCTGGGGAGGGGAAGGGAATCAGCCCCAGCATTTT. The encoded protein is CSASPWGGEGNQPQHF.

This clonotype showed up just a few times. J is TRBJ2-1 and V is TRBV24-1; D unclear. This CDR3 has 14 residues. V lost 0 bases and J lost 8, with 10 bases in between. From germline, CDR1 is KGHDR and CDR2 SFDVKD. The CDR3 protein is CATSDLGKGYEQFF. Written as DNA, the CDR3 is TGTGCCACCAGTGATTTGGGCAAGGGCTATGAGCAGTTCTTC.

This chain uses TRBV28 with TRBJ1-6; tentatively, D is TRBD1 (6 bases). The CDR3 is made up of 14 amino acids. Germline V gives CDR1 MDHEN, CDR2 SYDVKM. V was pared by 4 bases and J by 7 bases, with 11 bases between. The CDR3 spells CASSSGVANSPLHF. The CDR3 DNA reads TGTGCCAGCAGTTCAGGGGTCGCAAATTCACCCCTCCACTTT. Combining the CDR3 with reference TRBV28 and TRBJ1-6 gives the whole variable domain DVKVTQSSRYLVKRTGEKVFLECVQDMDHENMFWYRQDPGLGLRLIYFSYDVKMKEKGDIPEGYSVSREKKERFSLILESASTNQTSMYLCASSSGVANSPLHFGNGTRLTVT.

The table lists this clonotype with many counts. The rearrangement links TRBV5-1 to TRBJ2-1; D remains unclear. Germline CDR1 and CDR2: SGHRS and YFSETQ. Trimming took 1 base from V and 3 from J, leaving 11 bases between them. The CDR3 is 15 residues long. This chain's CDR3 is CASSLIPKRYNEQFF. CDR3 in DNA: TGCGCCAGCAGCTTGATCCCAAAGCGCTACAATGAGCAGTTCTTC.

This clonotype was observed a handful of times. The rearrangement links TRBV28 to TRBJ1-5; 10 positions agree with TRBD1. With V trimmed by 2 bases and J by 9 bases, 4 bases remained unmatched. Per the germline V gene, CDR1 is MDHEN and CDR2 is SYDVKM. This CDR3 region has 14 residues. CDR3 region: CASSLDRGRRPQHF. The CDR3, as DNA: TGTGCCAGCAGTTTAGACAGGGGGCGTCGGCCCCAGCATTTT.

V usage is TRBV5-1 and J usage is TRBJ2-7, with TRBD1 matching 7 bases. This CDR3 region has 15 residues. CDR1 is SGHRS, CDR2 YFSETQ, per germline. V gave up 3 bases and J gave up 4 bases; unmatched junction bases: 10. The CDR3: CASSSGTVAPYEQYF. The CDR3 nucleotides are TGCGCCAGCAGCTCGGGGACAGTCGCACCATACGAGCAGTACTTC.

The chain carries TRBV18 and TRBJ1-5, with TRBD1 matching 9 bases. Per germline, CDR1 KGHSH and CDR2 LQKENI. The CDR3 contains 16 residues. V gave up 2 bases and J gave up 7 bases; unmatched junction bases: 9. The CDR3 DNA follows: TGTGCCAGCTCACCAACCGGGACAGGGTTTCAACAGCCCCAGCATTTT. It specifies CASSPTGTGFQQPQHF.

The chain joins TRBV9 to TRBJ1-4, with D hard to call. V lost 3 bases, J lost 3 bases, and 9 bases lay in between. CDR3 length equals 14 residues. The germline V gene has CDR1 SGDLS and CDR2 YYNGEE. CDR3 bases: TGTGCCAGCAGCGGCGGCGGACCTAATGAAAAACTGTTTTTT. Its translation is CASSGGGPNEKLFF.

The chain carries TRBV2 and TRBJ1-1, with D uncertain. CDR1 and CDR2 (germline): SNHLY, FYNNEI. CDR3 size: 13 residues. Trimming cost V 8 bases and J 2 bases, with 12 bases left between them. In nucleotides, the CDR3 is TGTGCCAGCGATCGGCACCCAAACACTGAAGCTTTCTTT. Translated, it gives CASDRHPNTEAFF.